Each of the 26 T cell receptor beta chains below was sequenced from the same sample in a study of T-cell reconstitution after alpha-beta-depleted transplantation in children. Unique molecular identifiers were used to barcode this TCRbeta library. TCRdb redid the calling of the PCR reads with MiXCR, one entry per CDR3 protein. The data show some 600,000 distinct CDR3 sequences, about 15% seen once. The material sequenced was PBMCs from the stem cell graft donor, taken from the stem cell graft. Receptor source: a human donor who donated a stem cell graft to a child with acute myeloid leukemia.

The chain carries TRBV4-2 and TRBJ2-1; TRBD1 agrees at 7 bases. In germline, CDR1 is LGHNA, CDR2 YNFKEQ. The trim removed 0 bases at V and 8 bases at J, leaving 7 bases unmatched. The CDR3 covers 15 residues. CDR3 bases: TGTGCCAGCAGCCAAGAACGAGGGGGCTCGTATGAGCAGTTCTTC. Its protein product is CASSQERGGSYEQFF.

This clonotype came up many times. The chain carries TRBV5-1 and TRBJ2-1, with D perhaps matching TRBD1 or TRBD2 (5 bases each). Germline V gene data show CDR1 as SGHRS and CDR2 as YFSETQ. V gave up 0 bases and J gave up 5 bases, with 12 bases separating them. The CDR3 runs 15 residues. This CDR3 is CASSLEGTSNNEQFF. The CDR3 bases are TGCGCCAGCAGCTTGGAGGGGACGAGCAACAATGAGCAGTTCTTC.

This clonotype was observed many times. The chain couples TRBV20-1 to TRBJ1-5, with D possibly matching TRBD1 (6 bases). The V gene lost 4 bases and the J gene lost 0 bases, with 13 bases spanning the gap. Germline CDR1 DFQATT, CDR2 SNEGSKA (reference sequence). The CDR3 totals 15 residues. The CDR3 spells CSAILTGYSNQPQHF. For the CDR3, the DNA is TGCAGTGCTATCCTGACAGGTTATAGCAATCAGCCCCAGCATTTT.

The V and J genes are TRBV7-9 and TRBJ1-4, with TRBD1 matching 7 bases. Germline CDR1 and CDR2: SEHNR and FQNEAQ (reference sequence). The ends lost 5 bases at V and 7 bases at J; junction bases unmatched: 10. The CDR3 extends over 15 amino acids. CDR3 in DNA: TGTGCCAGCAGCCCCGGTGAGGGGGCAGGTGAAAAACTGTTTTTT. Encoded protein: CASSPGEGAGEKLFF.

This clonotype has ten or more counts. The chain employs TRBV29-1 and TRBJ2-5; 7 positions agree with TRBD2. V shed 4 bases and J 2 bases; nucleotides not matched to a gene: 4. The germline V gene has CDR1 SQVTM and CDR2 ANQGSEA. The CDR3 totals 13 residues. CDR3 nucleotide sequence: TGCAGCGTTGGACTAGCAGTACAAGAGACCCAGTACTTC. Its protein product is CSVGLAVQETQYF. Variable domain in full (rest from reference TRBV29-1 and TRBJ2-5): SAVISQKPSRDICQRGTSLTIQCQVDSQVTMMFWYRQQPGQSLTLIATANQGSEATYESGFVIDKFPISRPNLTFSTLTVSNMSPEDSSIYLCSVGLAVQETQYFGPGTRLLVL.

This clonotype appeared many times. This chain joins TRBV5-6 and TRBJ2-7, with 8 bases aligning to TRBD1. This CDR3 has 14 residues. V gave up 3 bases and J gave up 4 bases; unmatched junction bases: 6. Looked up from germline, CDR1 is SGHDT and CDR2 is YYEEEE. CDR3 amino acids: CASSSWDRTYEQYV. CDR3 DNA: TGTGCCAGCAGCTCTTGGGACAGGACTTACGAGCAGTACGTC.

This clonotype was picked up many times. The V and J genes are TRBV20-1 and TRBJ2-1, with TRBD1 matching 9 bases. V lost 5 bases to trimming and J lost 8 bases; unmatched junction nucleotides: 10. CDR3 length: 14 residues. Germline CDR1 reads DFQATT; CDR2 reads SNEGSKA (reference sequence). CDR3 sequence: CSAYPGQGGYEQFF. For the CDR3, the DNA is TGCAGTGCTTATCCGGGACAGGGTGGCTATGAGCAGTTCTTC.

This clonotype was picked up many times. The chain uses TRBV20-1 and TRBJ2-7, with D perhaps TRBD1 (5 bases). The CDR3 contains 17 residues. Germline CDR1 is DFQATT and CDR2 is SNEGSKA (reference sequence). V lost 0 bases and J 5 bases, leaving 23 bases between the germline ends. The CDR3 loop is CSARDAGHGYLTNEQYV. DNA for the CDR3: TGCAGTGCTAGAGATGCAGGGCATGGCTACCTTACCAACGAGCAGTACGTC.

This clonotype was recorded at least ten times. This sequence joins TRBV24-1 and TRBJ2-3; D tentatively reads TRBD1 or TRBD2 (5 bases each). This CDR3 is 13 amino acids long. The V gene's germline CDR1 is KGHDR and CDR2 SFDVKD. The ends were cut back, 8 bases at V and 0 bases at J, with 8 bases in the middle. CDR3 amino acids: CATKGESTDTQYF. The CDR3 nucleotides read TGTGCCACCAAAGGGGAGAGCACAGATACGCAGTATTTT.

This clonotype came up many times. The chain couples TRBV20-1 to TRBJ1-5; weak D call: TRBD1 (5 bases). V lost 6 bases and J 2 bases, leaving 11 bases between the germline ends. The germline gives CDR1 DFQATT, CDR2 SNEGSKA (reference sequence). CDR3 length: 13 residues. CDR3: CSAPPGRNQPQHF. In nucleotides, the CDR3 is TGCAGTGCCCCCCCAGGGCGCAATCAGCCCCAGCATTTT.

In this sample, this clonotype turned up many times. The genes are TRBV13 and TRBJ2-7, with 7 bases matching TRBD2. CDR1 PRHDT and CDR2 FYEKMQ come from the germline V gene (reference sequence). J was trimmed by 4 bases and V by 3 bases; bases with no gene match: 9. The CDR3 is 15 amino acids. The CDR3: CASSLRGLAAYEQYV. The CDR3 coding sequence is TGTGCCAGCAGCTTGAGAGGGCTAGCGGCTTACGAGCAGTACGTC.

This chain links TRBV2 with TRBJ1-4, with a possible D match to TRBD1 (5 bases). V dropped 8 bases and J dropped 2 bases, with 15 bases sitting between them. This CDR3 has 15 residues. The germline CDR1 and CDR2 sequences are SNHLY and FYNNEI. Here the CDR3 reads CASGGLYTTNEKLFF. CDR3 bases: TGTGCCAGCGGGGGACTCTACACGACTAATGAAAAACTGTTTTTT.

This chain uses TRBV5-5 with TRBJ2-1; maybe TRBD1 (6 bases). Germline CDR1 is SGHKS and CDR2 is YYEKEE (reference sequence). The CDR3 has 16 residues. Trimming removed 2 bases at V and 8 bases at J, with 20 bases between. The CDR3 region has the DNA TGTGCCAGCAGCTTAGCCGGGACATGGGGTTTGTATGAGCAGTTCTTC. Translating it yields CASSLAGTWGLYEQFF.

This clonotype was counted a few times. The chain has TRBV4-1 and TRBJ1-6; 10 positions match TRBD1. The germline gives CDR1 MGHRA, CDR2 YSYEKL. Losses at the gene ends were 5 bases for V and 7 bases for J; bases not matched to a gene: 5. CDR3 length: 15 amino acids. The CDR3 loop reads CASSTQDRGNSPLHF. The CDR3 DNA reads as TGCGCCAGCAGCACCCAGGACAGGGGGAATTCACCCCTCCACTTT.

This clonotype was picked up many times. The chain has TRBV20-1 and TRBJ2-7; D may be TRBD1 or TRBD2 (5 bases each). In germline, CDR1 is DFQATT, CDR2 SNEGSKA (reference sequence). The CDR3 consists of 14 residues. Deletions cut 3 bases from V and 4 bases from J, with 16 bases between. The CDR3 is CSASREGHLYEQYV. The CDR3 nucleotides are TGCAGTGCTAGCCGAGAGGGGCACTTATACGAGCAGTACGTC.

This clonotype was seen at least ten times. V and J are TRBV29-1 and TRBJ1-2; D gene unclear. The V gene lost 0 bases and the J gene lost 8 bases, with 13 bases spanning the gap. The CDR3 runs 13 residues. Germline CDR1 SQVTM, CDR2 ANQGSEA. In DNA, the CDR3 is TGCAGCGTTGAAGATGGTCCAGGCGGAGGCTACACCTTC. Translated, it gives CSVEDGPGGGYTF.

This clonotype was detected many times. This sequence joins TRBV20-1 and TRBJ2-1; D possibly corresponds to TRBD2 (6 bases). Germline loops: CDR1 DFQATT, CDR2 SNEGSKA (reference sequence). Deletions cut 8 bases from V and 10 bases from J, with 21 bases between. This CDR3 is 13 amino acids long. The CDR3 bases are TGCAGTTCTTGGCCAGGGACTGTCGGGGAGCAGTTCTTC. It codes for CSSWPGTVGEQFF.

J is TRBJ1-1 and V is TRBV25-1; D is possibly TRBD1 (5 bases). Germline CDR1 MGHDK, CDR2 SYGVNS. The CDR3 spans 15 residues. The V and J ends lost 2 bases and 5 bases respectively, with 15 bases between them. The CDR3 nucleotides read TGTGCCAGCAGTGAAGATCGGGGGGGTAGGACTGAAGCTTTCTTT. Protein: CASSEDRGGRTEAFF.

This clonotype was picked up many times. The chain uses TRBV20-1 and TRBJ1-2, with TRBD1 matching 8 bases. Germline CDR1 reads DFQATT; CDR2 reads SNEGSKA (reference sequence). The CDR3 is made up of 13 amino acids. V gave up 2 bases and J gave up 6 bases; unmatched junction bases: 5. The CDR3 spells CSARSDRVDGYTF. DNA of the CDR3: TGCAGTGCTAGATCGGACAGGGTTGATGGCTACACCTTC.

The V call is TRBV11-2, the J call TRBJ2-5; 8 nucleotides agree with TRBD2. The germline CDR1 and CDR2 sequences are SGHAT and FQNNGV. The V and J ends lost 6 bases and 0 bases, in that order; junction bases with no gene match: 12. The CDR3 runs 17 residues. CDR3 DNA sequence: TGTGCCAGCAGGGGGAGGGTGAGCGGGGGTTACCAAGAGACCCAGTACTTC. This encodes CASRGRVSGGYQETQYF.

This chain joins TRBV10-3 and TRBJ1-2; a weak D match, TRBD1 (6 bases). The V and J ends lost 1 base and 4 bases respectively, with 16 bases between them. Germline V lookup: CDR1 ENHRY, CDR2 SYGVKD. The CDR3 contains 16 residues. CDR3 in DNA: TGTGCCATCAGTGAGTTGGAAGGCTGGGGGCTCTATGGCTACACCTTC. It encodes CAISELEGWGLYGYTF.

The chain employs TRBV12-3 or TRBV12-4 and TRBJ2-5, with TRBD1 as a possible D gene (5 bases). Trimming pared 6 bases from V and 7 bases from J, leaving 27 bases between. The CDR3 is 17 amino acids. In nucleotides, the CDR3 is TGTGCCAGCAGCTGGGTGGCAGGGAAGTCACAAGGAGCGACCCAGTACTTC. It specifies CASSWVAGKSQGATQYF.

This clonotype was found a few times. The chain joins TRBV5-1 to TRBJ2-1; D might be TRBD2 (5 bases). CDR1 SGHRS and CDR2 YFSETQ come from the germline V gene. The CDR3 has 18 residues. Trimming cost V 0 bases and J 0 bases, with 16 bases left between them. The CDR3, as DNA: TGCGCCAGCAGCTTGGTGGCGGAGCGGTCGACCTCCTACAATGAGCAGTTCTTC. Protein product: CASSLVAERSTSYNEQFF.

The chain carries TRBV20-1 and TRBJ2-5; D is uncertain. The CDR3 sequence is 14 residues long. V dropped 8 bases and J dropped 4 bases, with 20 bases sitting between them. Looked up from germline, CDR1 is DFQATT and CDR2 is SNEGSKA (reference sequence). In nucleotides, the CDR3 is TGCAGTTCCCCCCCCCCAGTCCGCGTAGAGACCCAGTACTTC. This gives the protein CSSPPPVRVETQYF.

Concerning this clonotype: A much larger clone is a single base away; this may be a read error. This CDR3 is CSARVTSGGGVPNNEQFF. In DNA, the CDR3 is TGCAGTGCTAGAGTTACTAGCGGGGGGGGAGTTCCAAACAATGAGCAGTTCTTC. The chain combines TRBV20-1 with TRBJ2-1; 13 bases fit TRBD2. The CDR3 extends over 18 amino acids. In germline, CDR1 is DFQATT, CDR2 SNEGSKA (reference sequence). Trimming cost V 1 base and J 5 bases; bases outside gene matches: 11.

This chain connects TRBV6-5 to TRBJ2-6; D not resolved. The germline V gene encodes CDR1 MNHEY and CDR2 SVGAGI. CDR3 length: 17 residues. V dropped 6 bases and J dropped 0 bases, with 15 bases sitting between them. DNA of the CDR3: TGTGCCAGCAGGGCGACGGTCGGCAACTCTGGGGCCAACGTCCTGACTTTC. Its protein is CASRATVGNSGANVLTF.